This T cell receptor (beta chain) is drawn from a study of CD8 T cells in Susac syndrome. Study-wide results and limits: TCR sequencing and HLA analysis covered a relatively small number of individuals.

The multiple sclerosis control cohort comprised treatment-naive individuals presenting with stable or active relapsing-remitting disease. FACS was used to enrich TEMRA cells, whereas the CD8+ and CD4+ T cells were obtained by negative isolation. A quantity of about 0.45 to 1 ug RNA underwent reverse transcription using random hexamers. TCRdb itself ran the immunoSEQ multiplex PCR reads through MiXCR, one entry per CDR3 protein. Seen here are approximately 71,000 distinct CDR3 sequences, 96% observed once, and the top ten hold around 0.11%. As to this clonotype: Its antigen is as yet unknown.

V gave up 1 base and J gave up 3 bases; unmatched junction bases: 3. From germline, CDR1 is SEHNR and CDR2 FQNEAQ (reference sequence). The CDR3 spans 14 residues. This receptor was identified in a human donor with multiple sclerosis. The V gene is TRBV7-9, the J gene TRBJ2-7, with 7 bases fitting TRBD2. Source material: CD4+ T cells from PBMCs. The CDR3 DNA follows: TGTGCCAGCAGCTTAGGGGGCGGGAGCTACGAGCAGTACTTC. Amino acid sequence: CASSLGGGSYEQYF.